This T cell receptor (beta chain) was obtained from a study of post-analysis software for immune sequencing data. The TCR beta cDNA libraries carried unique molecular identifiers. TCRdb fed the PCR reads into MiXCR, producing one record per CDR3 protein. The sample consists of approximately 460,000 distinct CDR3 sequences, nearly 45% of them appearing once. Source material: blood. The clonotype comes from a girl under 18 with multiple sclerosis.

The CDR3 sequence: CASSLWREQPQHF. The CDR3 DNA is TGTGCCAGCAGTTTATGGAGGGAACAGCCCCAGCATTTT. The J gene is TRBJ1-5, the V gene TRBV27, with D uncertain. Trimming removed 1 base at V and 7 bases at J, with 8 bases between. The CDR3 is 13 amino acids. In germline, CDR1 is MNHEY, CDR2 SMNVEV (reference sequence).